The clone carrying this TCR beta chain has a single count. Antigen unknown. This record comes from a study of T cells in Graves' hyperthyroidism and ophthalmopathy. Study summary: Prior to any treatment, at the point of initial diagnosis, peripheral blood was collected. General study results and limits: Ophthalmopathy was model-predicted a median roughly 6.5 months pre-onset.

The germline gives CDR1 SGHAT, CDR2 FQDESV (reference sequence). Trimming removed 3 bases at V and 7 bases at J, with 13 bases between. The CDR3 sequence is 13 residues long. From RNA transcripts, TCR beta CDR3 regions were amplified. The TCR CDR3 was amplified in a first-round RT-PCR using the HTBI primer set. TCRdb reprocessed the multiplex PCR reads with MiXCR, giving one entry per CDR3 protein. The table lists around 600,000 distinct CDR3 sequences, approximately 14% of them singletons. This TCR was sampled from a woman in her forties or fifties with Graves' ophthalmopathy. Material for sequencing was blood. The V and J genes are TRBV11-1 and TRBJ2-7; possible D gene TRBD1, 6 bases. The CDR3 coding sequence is TGTGCCAGCAGCTTGGGGGCAGGGTGGGAGCAGTACTTC. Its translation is CASSLGAGWEQYF.